This T cell receptor beta chain was obtained from a study of shared clonotypes between healthy human individuals (dated by TCRdb to 2019 to 2021). The study in broad terms: A couple of women and a few men aged 18 to 49 years were included in the cohort. For each donor, CD4 naive and CD4 memory were each given three plates, CD8 naive was given two plates, and CD8 memory was given one plate. Blood TCR repertoires of five healthy adults were deeply sequenced to estimate repertoire size and the extent of clonotype sharing between individuals. Different laboratories and diverse techniques were used to prepare libraries and sequence TCR repertoires, to increase sequencing depth and limit assay-specific biases. Between about 0.85 and 9.5 billion PBMCs per donor were obtained by leukapheresis.

Using the deep immunoSEQ assay, multiplex PCR amplified TCR CDR3 regions from genomic DNA. Genomic DNA extracted from each cell subset was distributed evenly over all wells of several immunoSEQ 96-well plates, and each plate served as one replicate. For sorted subsets, each replicate PCR was loaded with approximately 200 ng genomic DNA, equivalent to 32,000 or so T cell genomes. The purified libraries were quantified using a Qubit 3.0 fluorometer, sized with a Bioanalyzer 2100, and then quantified again using the KAPA Library Quantification kit. A separate single-read 150-cycle Illumina NextSeq 550 flow cell was used to sequence each immunoSEQ 96-well plate. Regarding the original processing steps: Because the immunoSEQ output included only junctional sequences and no quality scores, the filtering could not be the same as the filtering used for full-length reads. Sequences were annotated with PyIR, a Python wrapper for IgBLAST v1.9, using IMGT germline references to assign V/J genes and CDR3. Reads were filtered out if the reads had weak V/J assignments (E-value above 1e-6), no CDR3, stop codons, out-of-frame junctions, or ambiguous translated residues. V3J clonotypes were defined by identical inferred V gene, J gene, and CDR3 amino acid sequence. To compute the percentage overlap between repertoires, the number of shared unique clonotypes was divided by the size of the smaller repertoire. Three approaches were used to assess repertoire richness: RTK rarefaction, the Chao1 estimator, and Recon v2.1 estimates of unobserved clonotypes. For all TCRbeta clonotypes obtained by the gDNA method from several donors, generation probabilities were computed with OLGA. In TCRdb, the immuneACCESS table is reduced to in-frame sequences with V and J assigned. These tables do not hold every clone; where another copy was compared, an unresolved V gene accounts for under half, and the others remain unexplained. The DNA gave D and trimming, while V, J and clone size come from that table. The sample profile shows 950,000 to 1,300,000 clones; roughly 80% of them were found once. Together, the top ten hold about 1.5% of the sample.

Beyond this particular receptor, the publication reports: Compared with non-shared clonotypes, the clonotypes found in all four sorted-subset donors had higher generation probabilities. Naive subsets generally had larger estimated clonotype richness than memory subsets. Rarefaction of sorted-subset datasets indicated incomplete sequencing despite the large sequencing depth. Pairwise subsampling led to the expectation that sequencing depth would affect the degree of clonotype sharing among donors. When four donors were compared, the shared fraction of clonotypes was approximately 5% for naive CD4, around 3.5% for naive CD8, about 2.4% for memory CD4, and about 0.36% for memory CD8. Because the study included only a small number of donors, the genetic and exposure-history diversity represented was limited. Sampling was limited to blood, and TCR repertoires in tissue likely differ from TCR repertoires in blood.

The donors were healthy, HIV-negative adults with no recently reported acute infections or vaccinations. Only Caucasian adults living in Nashville, Tennessee, USA were represented among the donors. Magnetic negative selection was used to enrich CD4+ T cells, after which naive cells were positively selected on CD45RA and the negative fraction became the memory subset. After blood collection by leukapheresis, PBMCs were isolated using Ficoll-Histopaque density gradient centrifugation and then cryopreserved in the vapor phase of liquid nitrogen. Analytical flow cytometry was used to check the purity and quantity of every magnetically sorted T cell population. Genomic DNA was isolated from every sorted fraction and measured by UV absorbance on a Nanodrop 2000c. This clone was recorded a few times. What this receptor recognizes is not known. No much larger clonotype is one base removed from it; base qualities were not supplied.

Sequenced input: memory CD4+ T cells sorted from blood. What the cell subset or site label conveys for this sample: CD45RA-negative fraction. The clonotype was recovered from a man between 18 and 29 years old in good health.

The CDR3 loop reads CASAGTGVQWGSPLHF. The DNA reads as follows: TGTGCCAGCGCGGGGACCGGGGTGCAATGGGGTTCACCCCTCCACTTT. Recombination connected TRBV25-1 to TRBJ1-6; matching of 5 bases hints at TRBD1 as the D gene. V drops 8 bases and J drops 9 bases, leaving 23 bases in between. Its CDR3 holds 16 amino acids, cysteine through phenylalanine. The CDR3 DNA has 48 bases and is translated from base 1. CDR1 is given as MGHDK and CDR2 as SYGVNS, both from the germline V gene.